This T cell receptor (beta chain) was identified during a study of blood T cell repertoires in COVID-19. At the level of the study: Specimens from acute and convalescent COVID-19 originated in the United States, Italy and Spain. Sample material is recorded as cDNA or gDNA derived from T cells, B-cell-depleted T cells, or PBMCs.

Assay: immunoSEQ multiplex PCR; the TCRdb copy retains only in-frame clones and omits some. In the table there are about 100,000 clones, 79% of which are singletons. Specimen: peripheral blood. This receptor was taken from a human donor in a cohort sampled during active COVID-19.

CDR3 nucleotide sequence: TGCGCCAGCCAACCGGGACACCGGGATTCCTACGAGCAGTACTTC. Amino acids: CASQPGHRDSYEQYF. The J gene is TRBJ2-7, the V gene TRBV5-1, with D possibly being TRBD1 (6 bases). This CDR3 is 15 amino acids long. The germline CDR1 and CDR2 sequences are SGHRS and YFSETQ. The V end lost 7 bases, the J end lost 1 base, and 18 bases lay between the germline ends.